These 8 T cell receptor beta chains were all obtained from the same sample, sequenced in a study of OX40 agonist ivuxolimab in advanced cancers. Measured with immunoSEQ multiplex PCR; TCRdb has only the in-frame clones, and not every one. The sample has tens of thousands of clones, roughly nine tenths seen once. The sequenced sample was CD4+ or CD8+ T cells sorted from blood, obtained in a trial of the OX40 agonist ivuxolimab. All receptors derive from an adult with an advanced solid tumor such as melanoma, head and neck, liver or kidney cancer.

The sample holds one count of this clone. The chain uses TRBV2 and TRBJ2-5, with a weak D call TRBD2 (6 bases). The germline gives CDR1 SNHLY, CDR2 FYNNEI. The CDR3 has 15 residues. V was trimmed by 8 bases and J by 2 bases, leaving 18 bases between them. DNA for the CDR3: TGTGCCAGCGTGAGGAGGAGCGGGTCTCAAGAGACCCAGTACTTC. It encodes CASVRRSGSQETQYF.

The chain recombines TRBV6-5 with TRBJ1-3; D possibly corresponds to TRBD1 (5 bases). Germline V gives CDR1 MNHEY, CDR2 SVGAGI. This CDR3 is 12 amino acids long. V was shortened by 10 bases and J by 0 bases, with 7 bases between the two germline ends. This CDR3 is CATQGSGNTIYF. Written as DNA, the CDR3 is TGTGCCACGCAGGGCTCTGGAAACACCATATATTTT.

The V gene is TRBV7-2, the J gene TRBJ2-5, with D maybe TRBD2 (6 bases). The germline V gene encodes CDR1 SGHTA and CDR2 FQGNSA. CDR3 length: 16 residues. V lost 1 base, J lost 1 base, and 13 bases lay in between. The CDR3 DNA follows: TGTGCCAGCAGCTTAGTGGGAGGCTCCCCCCAAGAGACCCAGTACTTC. Translated, it gives CASSLVGGSPQETQYF.

The chain carries TRBV7-2 and TRBJ2-7; perhaps TRBD1 as D (5 bases). The V gene lost 5 bases and the J gene lost 6 bases, with 11 bases spanning the gap. Per germline, CDR1 SGHTA and CDR2 FQGNSA. The CDR3 covers 12 residues. The CDR3 spells CASSPAGFEQYF. The CDR3 DNA is TGTGCCAGCAGCCCTGCAGGGTTCGAGCAGTACTTC. The full variable domain, its missing parts supplied by reference TRBV7-2 and TRBJ2-7, is GAGVSQSPSNKVTEKGKDVELRCDPISGHTALYWYRQSLGQGLEFLIYFQGNSAPDKSGLPSDRFSAERTGGSVSTLTIQRTQQEDSAVYLCASSPAGFEQYFGPGTRLTVT.

This clone was counted only a few times. The chain combines TRBV6-6 with TRBJ1-1; 8 bases are shared with TRBD1. The CDR3 is 16 residues long. V shed 5 bases, J shed 0 bases, and the junction held 8 bases outside the gene matches. Germline V gives CDR1 MNHNY, CDR2 SVGAGI (reference sequence). CDR3 in amino acids: CASSTRPTGVNTEAFF. The CDR3 nucleotides read TGTGCCAGCAGTACCCGTCCGACAGGGGTGAACACTGAAGCTTTCTTT.

The chain employs TRBV5-4 and TRBJ2-1, with a tentative D call TRBD2 (6 bases). Germline V gene lookup returns CDR1 SGHNT and CDR2 YYREEE (reference sequence). Trimming cost V 4 bases and J 1 base, with 15 bases left between them. This CDR3 spans 16 amino acids. CDR3 loop: CASSKISGLSYNEQFF. The CDR3, as DNA: TGTGCCAGCAGCAAGATTAGCGGCTTATCCTACAATGAGCAGTTCTTC.

The V and J genes are TRBV5-1 and TRBJ1-5; 7 bases are a match to TRBD1. There are 16 residues in the CDR3. J gave up 3 bases and V 0 bases, and 6 bases lay outside the gene matches. Looked up from germline, CDR1 is SGHRS and CDR2 is YFSETQ. The chain's CDR3 is CASSLDPGQTNQPQHF. The CDR3 DNA reads as TGCGCCAGCAGCTTGGACCCGGGACAGACCAATCAGCCCCAGCATTTT.

The V call is TRBV9, the J call TRBJ2-2; D might be TRBD2 (6 bases). The CDR3 totals 16 residues. V was clipped by 3 bases and J by 8 bases, with 20 bases between them. CDR1 SGDLS and CDR2 YYNGEE come from the germline V gene. CDR3 in amino acids: CASSALLSGVTGELFF. The CDR3 DNA reads as TGTGCCAGCAGCGCTCTTCTTTCGGGAGTGACGGGGGAGCTGTTTTTT. Supplemented by reference TRBV9 and TRBJ2-2, the full variable domain reads DSGVTQTPKHLITATGQRVTLRCSPRSGDLSVYWYQQSLDQGLQFLIQYYNGEERAKGNILERFSAQQFPDLHSELNLSSLELGDSALYFCASSALLSGVTGELFFGEGSRLTVL.